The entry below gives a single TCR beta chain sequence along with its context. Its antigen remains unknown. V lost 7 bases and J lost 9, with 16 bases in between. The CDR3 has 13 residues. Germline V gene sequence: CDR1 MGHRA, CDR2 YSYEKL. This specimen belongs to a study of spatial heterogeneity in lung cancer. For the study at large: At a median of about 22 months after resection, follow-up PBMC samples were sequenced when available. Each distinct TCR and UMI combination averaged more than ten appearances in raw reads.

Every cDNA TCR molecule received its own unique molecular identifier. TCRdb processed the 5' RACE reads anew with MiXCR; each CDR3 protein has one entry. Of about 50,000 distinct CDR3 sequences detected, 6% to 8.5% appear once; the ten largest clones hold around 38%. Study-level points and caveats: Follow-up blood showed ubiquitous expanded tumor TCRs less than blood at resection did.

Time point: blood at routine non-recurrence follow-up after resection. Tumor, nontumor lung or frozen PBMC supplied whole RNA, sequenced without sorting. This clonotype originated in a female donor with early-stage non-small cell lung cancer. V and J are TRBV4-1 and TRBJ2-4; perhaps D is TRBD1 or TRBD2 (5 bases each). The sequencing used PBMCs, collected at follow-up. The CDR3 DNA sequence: TGCGCCAGCACCCAGAGGGGAACAGGCATTCAGTACTTC. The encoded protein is CASTQRGTGIQYF.